A single sample is the source of the 30 T cell receptor beta chains below, sequenced in a study of cytomegalovirus exposure and HLA in healthy donors. The assay was immunoSEQ multiplex PCR, and TCRdb's table has in-frame clones only and misses some. The sample comprises about 84,000 clones, more than 75% of which are singletons, and 2% to 2.5% rests with the top ten. The specimen sequenced was PBMCs. These receptors originate from a man aged 25-45 years in good health and CMV-seronegative.

The rearrangement joins TRBV9 to TRBJ2-3; no definite D call. Germline V gives CDR1 SGDLS, CDR2 YYNGEE. Trimming took off 6 bases at V and 0 bases at J, with 11 bases between the two ends. This CDR3 contains 14 residues. Written as DNA, the CDR3 is TGTGCCAGCATTCCAGCGATCAGCACAGATACGCAGTATTTT. Its translation: CASIPAISTDTQYF.

V is TRBV14 and J is TRBJ2-7; D gene uncertain. V lost 3 bases to trimming and J lost 3 bases, with 6 bases between them. In germline, CDR1 is SGHDN, CDR2 FVKESK. The CDR3 has 12 amino acids. In DNA, the CDR3 is TGTGCCAGCAGCCACAGCGTCTACGAGCAGTACTTC. Its translation is CASSHSVYEQYF. The variable domain in full, with the rest retrieved from reference TRBV14 and TRBJ2-7, is EAGVTQFPSHSVIEKGQTVTLRCDPISGHDNLYWYRRVMGKEIKFLLHFVKESKQDESGMPNNRFLAERTGGTYSTLKVQPAELEDSGVYFCASSHSVYEQYFGPGTRLTVT.

This clone appeared once. The CDR3 protein is CASKGNVEVTYEQYF. The CDR3 nucleotides are TGTGCCAGCAAGGGGAACGTTGAGGTAACCTACGAGCAGTACTTC. This sequence joins TRBV11-2 and TRBJ2-7; TRBD1 might be the D (5 bases). V lost 7 bases and J 2 bases, leaving 18 bases between the germline ends. Germline-derived CDR1 and CDR2 are SGHAT and FQNNGV. The CDR3 spans 15 residues.

The V and J genes are TRBV2 and TRBJ2-2; D is possibly TRBD1 (5 bases). The CDR3 covers 14 residues. In germline, CDR1 is SNHLY, CDR2 FYNNEI. Trimming pared 9 bases from V and 4 bases from J, leaving 15 bases between. The CDR3 DNA is TGTGCCAGTCACCAGGGCGTAGGCACCGGGGAGCTGTTTTTT. Amino acid sequence: CASHQGVGTGELFF.

This clone was observed a handful of times. This chain connects TRBV7-9 to TRBJ1-5, with D uncertain. The CDR3 is 12 amino acids. Germline loops: CDR1 SEHNR, CDR2 FQNEAQ (reference sequence). V lost 2 bases and J lost 9, with 8 bases in between. CDR3 in amino acids: CASSLPGRPQHF. The CDR3 coding sequence is TGTGCCAGCAGCTTACCGGGGAGGCCCCAGCATTTT. Full variable domain (rest looked up from reference TRBV7-9 and TRBJ1-5): DTGVSQNPRHKITKRGQNVTFRCDPISEHNRLYWYRQTLGQGPEFLTYFQNEAQLEKSRLLSDRFSAERPKGSFSTLEIQRTEQGDSAMYLCASSLPGRPQHFGDGTRLSIL.

The count of this clone is one. The J gene is TRBJ1-3, the V gene TRBV28; no clear D gene. Trimming took off 6 bases at V and 0 bases at J, with 15 bases between the two ends. The CDR3 is 16 amino acids. Germline V gene lookup returns CDR1 MDHEN and CDR2 SYDVKM. DNA of the CDR3: TGTGCCAGCAGCCCCCCCGCTGTGAGCTCTGGAAACACCATATATTTT. This translates into CASSPPAVSSGNTIYF. Supplemented by reference TRBV28 and TRBJ1-3, the full variable domain reads DVKVTQSSRYLVKRTGEKVFLECVQDMDHENMFWYRQDPGLGLRLIYFSYDVKMKEKGDIPEGYSVSREKKERFSLILESASTNQTSMYLCASSPPAVSSGNTIYFGEGSWLTVV.

The genes are TRBV4-1 and TRBJ2-7; 7 bases map to TRBD2. The CDR3 loop spans 15 amino acids. V gave up 4 bases and J gave up 4 bases; unmatched junction bases: 10. CDR1 and CDR2 from the germline V gene are MGHRA and YSYEKL. The CDR3 spells CASSPPGLGGYEQYF. The CDR3, as DNA: TGCGCCAGCAGCCCACCGGGGCTGGGGGGGTACGAGCAGTACTTC.

The V and J genes are TRBV6-1 and TRBJ1-6; D not resolved. CDR1 is MNHNS, CDR2 SASEGT, per germline. The CDR3 length is 15 residues. Trimming shortened V by 6 bases and J by 7 bases, and 16 bases separated the two germline ends. The CDR3 reads CASRPVAGTNSPLHF. CDR3 nucleotides: TGTGCCAGCAGACCAGTCGCGGGTACGAATTCACCCCTCCACTTT.

The rearrangement links TRBV19 to TRBJ2-1; D is perhaps TRBD1 (6 bases). Trimming removed 4 bases at V and 8 bases at J, with 15 bases between. Germline assignment: CDR1 LNHDA and CDR2 SQIVND (reference sequence). The CDR3 covers 14 residues. The CDR3 spells CASSNTGHNDEQFF. CDR3 bases: TGTGCCAGTAGTAATACAGGGCATAACGATGAGCAGTTCTTC.

This sequence joins TRBV6-6 and TRBJ2-3, with 8 bases identical to TRBD1. The length of the CDR3 is 15 residues. The germline CDR1 and CDR2 sequences are MNHNY and SVGAGI (reference sequence). V dropped 6 bases and J dropped 2; count of bases not matched to a gene: 7. CDR3: CASRHRDRLTDTQYF. The CDR3 DNA sequence: TGTGCCAGCAGACATCGGGACAGGCTCACAGATACGCAGTATTTT.

CDR3 amino acids: CASSLEIVNTEAFF. Written as DNA, the CDR3 is TGCGCCAGCAGCTTGGAGATAGTGAACACTGAAGCTTTCTTT. This rearrangement joins TRBV5-1 to TRBJ1-1; no definite D call. CDR1 is SGHRS, CDR2 YFSETQ, per germline. CDR3 size: 14 residues. Trimming pared 0 bases from V and 0 bases from J, leaving 6 bases between.

This clone was recorded once. The rearrangement uses TRBV20-1 and TRBJ1-2; tentatively, D is TRBD1 (6 bases). Between the trimmed V and J ends, which lost 4 bases and 6 bases, there was a span of 9 bases. CDR1 and CDR2 (germline): DFQATT, SNEGSKA (reference sequence). The CDR3 loop spans 11 amino acids. The CDR3 DNA reads TGCAGTGCTACCAACAGGGATGGCTACACCTTC. Protein: CSATNRDGYTF.

V usage is TRBV2 and J usage is TRBJ2-7; perhaps TRBD1 as D (6 bases). Germline CDR1 is SNHLY and CDR2 is FYNNEI. This CDR3 contains 14 residues. V dropped 7 bases and J dropped 3 bases, with 16 bases sitting between them. This CDR3 is CASTPDRSLYEQYF. CDR3 coding DNA: TGTGCCAGCACCCCGGACAGATCCCTCTACGAGCAGTACTTC.

The CDR3 sequence: CASSLTGQGVLDEQFF. In DNA form, the CDR3 reads TGTGCCAGCAGCCTAACGGGACAGGGGGTTCTCGATGAGCAGTTCTTC. The chain links TRBV27 to TRBJ2-1, with 11 positions matching TRBD1. The CDR3 consists of 16 residues. From germline, CDR1 is MNHEY and CDR2 SMNVEV (reference sequence). The V and J ends lost 6 bases and 8 bases, in that order; junction bases with no gene match: 12.

V is TRBV7-9 and J is TRBJ2-7, with 7 nucleotides matching TRBD1. The ends lost 8 bases at V and 4 bases at J; junction bases unmatched: 14. The CDR3 length is 15 residues. CDR1 is SEHNR, CDR2 FQNEAQ, per germline (reference sequence). The CDR3 is CASALGRDREYEQYF. The CDR3 DNA follows: TGTGCCAGCGCATTAGGTAGGGACAGAGAGTACGAGCAGTACTTC. Full variable domain (outside the CDR3, taken from reference TRBV7-9 and TRBJ2-7): DTGVSQNPRHKITKRGQNVTFRCDPISEHNRLYWYRQTLGQGPEFLTYFQNEAQLEKSRLLSDRFSAERPKGSFSTLEIQRTEQGDSAMYLCASALGRDREYEQYFGPGTRLTVT.

This chain connects TRBV28 to TRBJ1-1, with TRBD1 identical over 8 bases. Germline loops: CDR1 MDHEN, CDR2 SYDVKM. The V segment lost 3 bases and the J segment 7 bases; nucleotides outside the gene matches: 4. The CDR3 is made up of 13 amino acids. This CDR3 reads CASSLFDRGEAFF. The DNA of the CDR3 is TGTGCCAGCAGTTTGTTTGACAGGGGTGAAGCTTTCTTT.

V gene TRBV19 combines with J gene TRBJ1-5; 9 bases agree with TRBD1. After removal of 5 bases from V and 5 bases from J, the junction contained 4 bases not matched to a gene. The CDR3 spans 14 residues. Looked up from germline, CDR1 is LNHDA and CDR2 is SQIVND (reference sequence). CDR3 loop: CASSVTGGDQPQHF. The CDR3, as DNA: TGTGCCAGTAGTGTGACAGGGGGGGATCAGCCCCAGCATTTT.

The count of this clone is one. V usage is TRBV19 and J usage is TRBJ1-1; D gene uncertain. Trimming removed 3 bases at V and 3 bases at J, with 11 bases between. The CDR3 contains 14 residues. CDR1 and CDR2 from the germline V gene are LNHDA and SQIVND (reference sequence). CDR3 residues: CASSIGGIDTEAFF. The CDR3 DNA follows: TGTGCCAGTAGTATCGGAGGGATCGACACTGAAGCTTTCTTT. Full variable domain (rest looked up from reference TRBV19 and TRBJ1-1): DGGITQSPKYLFRKEGQNVTLSCEQNLNHDAMYWYRQDPGQGLRLIYYSQIVNDFQKGDIAEGYSVSREKKESFPLTVTSAQKNPTAFYLCASSIGGIDTEAFFGQGTRLTVV.

The chain recombines TRBV28 with TRBJ1-5, with D tentatively TRBD1 (5 bases). The germline V and J ends were trimmed by 5 bases and 6 bases, with 14 bases remaining between them. The V gene's germline CDR1 is MDHEN and CDR2 SYDVKM. This CDR3 has 14 amino acids. CDR3 nucleotides: TGTGCCAGCAGTCCAGGGTTAACTGGTCAGCCCCAGCATTTT. This codes for CASSPGLTGQPQHF.

Only one count was recorded for this clone. This chain uses TRBV6-1 with TRBJ2-3; no clear D. The germline CDR1 and CDR2 sequences are MNHNS and SASEGT. Between the trimmed V and J ends, which lost 4 bases and 3 bases, there was a span of 5 bases. The CDR3 runs 12 residues. Written as DNA, the CDR3 is TGTGCCAGCAGTGTAATGACAGATACGCAGTATTTT. Translating it yields CASSVMTDTQYF.

V gene TRBV5-4 combines with J gene TRBJ1-1; D is unresolved. The CDR3 extends over 13 amino acids. The V and J ends lost 2 bases and 2 bases respectively, with 7 bases between them. CDR1 and CDR2 from the germline V gene are SGHNT and YYREEE (reference sequence). DNA of the CDR3: TGTGCCAGCAGCTTCTCAGGCAACACTGAAGCTTTCTTT. The encoded protein is CASSFSGNTEAFF.

This chain connects TRBV9 to TRBJ1-4, with D maybe TRBD1 (6 bases). The CDR3 runs 15 residues. The V end was cut by 3 bases, the J end by 0 bases, with 9 bases between. The germline gives CDR1 SGDLS, CDR2 YYNGEE. The CDR3 loop is CASSEGGSTNEKLFF. The CDR3 DNA reads TGTGCCAGCAGCGAAGGGGGATCAACTAATGAAAAACTGTTTTTT.

The V and J genes are TRBV18 and TRBJ2-2; TRBD2 matches at 10 bases. Germline V CDR1 and CDR2: KGHSH, LQKENI. V trimming: 3 bases; J trimming: 6 bases; junction bases outside the gene matches: 7. There are 16 residues in the CDR3. The CDR3: CASSPRSGGLSGELFF. The CDR3, as DNA: TGTGCCAGCTCACCCCGTAGCGGGGGGCTTTCCGGGGAGCTGTTTTTT.

This chain links TRBV6-1 with TRBJ1-2; maybe TRBD1 (6 bases). Trimming left V 4 bases short and J 2 bases short, with 11 bases between. The CDR3 is 14 amino acids. The germline CDR1 and CDR2 sequences are MNHNS and SASEGT. CDR3 in DNA: TGTGCCAGCAGTGCGGGGGGCCCAAACTATGGCTACACCTTC. Protein product: CASSAGGPNYGYTF.

The J gene is TRBJ2-1, the V gene TRBV18; 7 positions match TRBD1. V gave up 5 bases and J gave up 5 bases; unmatched junction bases: 3. CDR1 is KGHSH and CDR2 is LQKENI in the germline V gene. This CDR3 region has 13 residues. Written as DNA, the CDR3 is TGTGCCAGCTCAGGTACAGGGGACAATGAGCAGTTCTTC. Translation: CASSGTGDNEQFF.

This chain joins TRBV19 and TRBJ1-2; D is ambiguous. With 5 bases removed from V and 4 bases from J, the gap between germline ends came to 14 bases. Germline V gene lookup returns CDR1 LNHDA and CDR2 SQIVND (reference sequence). CDR3 length: 14 amino acids. Here the CDR3 reads CASSREQLLYGYTF. CDR3 sequence (DNA): TGTGCCAGTAGTCGGGAACAGCTCCTCTATGGCTACACCTTC.

This chain joins TRBV27 and TRBJ2-3; D remains unclear. There are 13 residues in the CDR3. V shed 0 bases and J shed 4 bases, with 5 bases lying between them. Germline CDR1 reads MNHEY; CDR2 reads SMNVEV (reference sequence). The CDR3 DNA follows: TGTGCCAGCAGTTTATCGTCGGCAGATACGCAGTATTTT. It codes for CASSLSSADTQYF.

This chain links TRBV5-1 with TRBJ1-2, with D unclear. Germline V gene sequence: CDR1 SGHRS, CDR2 YFSETQ. The CDR3 has 14 residues. Trimming removed 0 bases at V and 4 bases at J, with 10 bases between. CDR3 bases: TGCGCCAGCAGCTTGGGAAGCGGGTCCTATGGCTACACCTTC. As protein: CASSLGSGSYGYTF. The entire variable domain, with the rest obtained from reference TRBV5-1 and TRBJ1-2, is as follows: KAGVTQTPRYLIKTRGQQVTLSCSPISGHRSVSWYQQTPGQGLQFLFEYFSETQRNKGNFPGRFSGRQFSNSRSEMNVSTLELGDSALYLCASSLGSGSYGYTFGSGTRLTVV.

This rearrangement joins TRBV6-4 to TRBJ1-1; 11 bases agree with TRBD1. The CDR3 sequence is 14 residues long. The germline CDR1 and CDR2 sequences are MRHNA and SNTAGT. V gave up 3 bases and J gave up 10 bases; unmatched junction bases: 7. CDR3 in DNA: TGTGCCAGCAGTGATACGGACAGGGGGCTACCAGCTTTCTTT. It translates to CASSDTDRGLPAFF.

This clone was observed once. This rearrangement joins TRBV2 to TRBJ1-1; 8 nucleotides line up with TRBD1. CDR3 length equals 18 residues. The ends lost 5 bases at V and 0 bases at J; junction bases unmatched: 14. Germline V gene sequence: CDR1 SNHLY, CDR2 FYNNEI. Written as DNA, the CDR3 is TGTGCCAGCAGTTTTAGACAGGGGACCGCATCCATGAACACTGAAGCTTTCTTT. Translated: CASSFRQGTASMNTEAFF. Full variable domain (rest looked up from reference TRBV2 and TRBJ1-1): EPEVTQTPSHQVTQMGQEVILRCVPISNHLYFYWYRQILGQKVEFLVSFYNNEISEKSEIFDDQFSVERPDGSNFTLKIRSTKLEDSAMYFCASSFRQGTASMNTEAFFGQGTRLTVV.